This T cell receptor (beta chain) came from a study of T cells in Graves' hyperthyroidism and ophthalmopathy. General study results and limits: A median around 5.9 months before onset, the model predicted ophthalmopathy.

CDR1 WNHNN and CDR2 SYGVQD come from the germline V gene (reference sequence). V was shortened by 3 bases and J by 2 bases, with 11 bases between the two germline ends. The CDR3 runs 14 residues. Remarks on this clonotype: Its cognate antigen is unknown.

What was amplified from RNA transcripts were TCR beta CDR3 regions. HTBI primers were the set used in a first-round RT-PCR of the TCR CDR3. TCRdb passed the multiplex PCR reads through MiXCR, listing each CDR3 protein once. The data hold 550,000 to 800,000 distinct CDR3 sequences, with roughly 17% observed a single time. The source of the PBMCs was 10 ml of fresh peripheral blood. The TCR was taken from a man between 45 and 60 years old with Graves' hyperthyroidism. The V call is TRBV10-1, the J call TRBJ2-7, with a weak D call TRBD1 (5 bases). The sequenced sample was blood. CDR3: CASSDSTAPYEQYF. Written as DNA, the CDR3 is TGCGCCAGCAGTGATTCGACAGCCCCCTACGAGCAGTACTTC.